These 22 T cell receptor beta chains share one sample of origin, sequenced in a study of cytomegalovirus exposure and HLA in healthy donors. Vbeta (60) and Jbeta (13) primers were used in the PCR. TCRdb's copy holds only in-frame clones and misses some; the assay was immunoSEQ multiplex PCR. The sample records under 200,000 clones, around 85% being singletons. Input material: PBMCs. The receptor set was obtained from a male donor in good health and CMV-seronegative.

This clone was seen once. This chain connects TRBV28 to TRBJ2-5; D is perhaps TRBD2 (5 bases). V shed 6 bases and J shed 2 bases, with 16 bases lying between them. The CDR3 is 15 residues long. Germline CDR1 and CDR2: MDHEN and SYDVKM. CDR3 DNA sequence: TGTGCCAGCAGAAAGAGGCCTGGCGGGCAAGAGACCCAGTACTTC. It translates to CASRKRPGGQETQYF.

V is TRBV18 and J is TRBJ1-2; TRBD1 matches at 8 bases. CDR1 is KGHSH, CDR2 LQKENI, per germline. J lost 6 bases, V lost 4 bases, and 4 bases had no gene match. The CDR3 sequence is 13 residues long. CDR3: CASSRDRKDGYTF. The CDR3 DNA is TGTGCCAGCTCACGGGACAGGAAAGATGGCTACACCTTC.

This clone showed up just a few times. V is TRBV5-1 and J is TRBJ2-2, with TRBD2 identical over 14 bases. The germline V gene has CDR1 SGHRS and CDR2 YFSETQ. The CDR3 is 16 residues long. The junction had 9 bases not matched to a gene; V was cut back by 5 bases and J by 9 bases. Written as DNA, the CDR3 is TGCGCCAGCAGTCACGGACTAGCGGGGGGAAACAGGGAGCTGTTTTTT. Amino acids: CASSHGLAGGNRELFF.

V usage is TRBV4-2 and J usage is TRBJ1-5; possible D gene TRBD1, 6 bases. This CDR3 has 17 amino acids. Per the germline V gene, CDR1 is LGHNA and CDR2 is YNFKEQ. Trimming left V 0 bases short and J 2 bases short, with 14 bases between. The CDR3 spells CASSQEGGGAGNQPQHF. The CDR3 DNA follows: TGTGCCAGCAGCCAAGAAGGAGGGGGGGCCGGCAATCAGCCCCAGCATTTT.

This sequence joins TRBV5-4 and TRBJ2-3, with TRBD1 matching 7 bases. Germline assignment: CDR1 SGHNT and CDR2 YYREEE (reference sequence). The J segment lost 4 bases and the V segment lost 4 bases, leaving 9 bases of the junction unmatched. The CDR3 is 15 amino acids. The CDR3 DNA is TGTGCCAGCAGCGTCCGGACAGGAGAACCAGATACGCAGTATTTT. Translating it yields CASSVRTGEPDTQYF.

The rearrangement links TRBV19 to TRBJ2-7; the D gene is possibly TRBD1 (5 bases). The CDR3 covers 16 residues. CDR1 is LNHDA, CDR2 SQIVND, per germline (reference sequence). Trimming stripped 5 bases from V and 0 bases from J, with 17 bases between. CDR3: CASSAATDVSSYEQYF. CDR3 DNA sequence: TGTGCCAGTAGTGCCGCGACAGACGTCAGCTCCTACGAGCAGTACTTC.

This chain links TRBV6-6 with TRBJ2-3, with D possibly being TRBD1 (5 bases). The CDR3 totals 15 residues. V shed 4 bases and J shed 0 bases, with 11 bases lying between them. The germline gives CDR1 MNHNY, CDR2 SVGAGI (reference sequence). The CDR3 sequence is CASSFSRGSTDTQYF. For the CDR3, the DNA is TGTGCCAGCAGTTTTTCTAGGGGCAGCACAGATACGCAGTATTTT.

This chain connects TRBV27 to TRBJ1-5; 7 bases align to TRBD1. V was clipped by 0 bases and J by 3 bases; unmatched bases: 5. The CDR3 is made up of 16 amino acids. In germline, CDR1 is MNHEY, CDR2 SMNVEV (reference sequence). As DNA, the CDR3 is TGTGCCAGCAGTTTATCAGCAGGGGGGATCAATCAGCCCCAGCATTTT. Encoded protein: CASSLSAGGINQPQHF.

The rearrangement links TRBV9 to TRBJ2-7; a possible D gene is TRBD1 (6 bases). Germline V gives CDR1 SGDLS, CDR2 YYNGEE. This CDR3 is built from 13 residues. Trimming took off 3 bases at V and 5 bases at J, with 12 bases between the two ends. CDR3 coding DNA: TGTGCCAGCAGCGACGGACAGAGCCACGAGCAGTACTTC. Translated: CASSDGQSHEQYF. Variable domain in full (rest from reference TRBV9 and TRBJ2-7): DSGVTQTPKHLITATGQRVTLRCSPRSGDLSVYWYQQSLDQGLQFLIQYYNGEERAKGNILERFSAQQFPDLHSELNLSSLELGDSALYFCASSDGQSHEQYFGPGTRLTVT.

This rearrangement joins TRBV5-1 to TRBJ1-1; 7 bases line up with TRBD1. Germline V lookup: CDR1 SGHRS, CDR2 YFSETQ. The CDR3 contains 15 residues. Trimming at V came to 4 bases and at J to 1 base, leaving 7 bases not matched to a gene. This chain's CDR3 is CASSPERTGNTEAFF. CDR3 coding DNA: TGCGCCAGCAGCCCGGAAAGGACAGGGAACACTGAAGCTTTCTTT.

This chain uses TRBV5-4 with TRBJ2-5; 11 bases are a match to TRBD2. CDR1 and CDR2 (germline): SGHNT, YYREEE (reference sequence). The CDR3 consists of 14 residues. V was clipped by 4 bases and J by 3 bases; unmatched bases: 2. CDR3 region: CASSKGLAEETQYF. The CDR3 DNA follows: TGTGCCAGCAGCAAGGGACTAGCGGAAGAGACCCAGTACTTC.

The rearrangement links TRBV6-5 to TRBJ1-2, with 7 positions matching TRBD1. This CDR3 spans 13 amino acids. The germline V gene has CDR1 MNHEY and CDR2 SVGAGI. V trimming: 5 bases; J trimming: 6 bases; junction bases outside the gene matches: 6. CDR3 amino acids: CASSADRFDGYTF. The DNA for the CDR3 is TGTGCCAGCAGTGCGGACAGGTTCGATGGCTACACCTTC.

The rearrangement joins TRBV11-2 to TRBJ1-3; 8 bases map to TRBD1. The V gene end was trimmed by 2 bases and the J gene end by 0 bases; junction bases not matched to a gene: 12. Germline lookup yields CDR1 SGHAT and CDR2 FQNNGV. CDR3 length equals 19 residues. The CDR3: CASSLRGTGASHSGNTIYF. In DNA, the CDR3 is TGTGCCAGCAGCTTAAGGGGGACAGGTGCCTCTCACTCTGGAAACACCATATATTTT.

This clone is a singleton in its sample. The rearrangement uses TRBV27 and TRBJ1-2; 10 positions agree with TRBD1. Germline CDR1 reads MNHEY; CDR2 reads SMNVEV (reference sequence). Trimming took 6 bases from V and 3 from J; bases not matched to a gene: 7. The CDR3 spans 15 residues. Here the CDR3 reads CASRAGTGAYYGYTF. The CDR3 region has the DNA TGTGCCAGCAGGGCCGGGACAGGGGCGTACTATGGCTACACCTTC.

This clone occurred a few times. The chain combines TRBV19 with TRBJ2-7; 8 positions match TRBD1. The J segment lost 0 bases and the V segment lost 5 bases, leaving 6 bases of the junction unmatched. The CDR3 runs to 15 residues. The germline CDR1 and CDR2 sequences are LNHDA and SQIVND (reference sequence). This chain's CDR3 is CASSFQQGGSYEQYF. The CDR3 DNA sequence: TGTGCCAGTAGTTTCCAACAGGGGGGCTCCTACGAGCAGTACTTC.

The chain links TRBV7-6 to TRBJ2-3, with a weak D call TRBD2 (6 bases). The CDR3 length is 16 residues. V lost 4 bases and J 3 bases, leaving 17 bases between the germline ends. Germline V gene lookup returns CDR1 SGHVS and CDR2 FNYEAQ. CDR3 loop: CASSSAATSLTDTQYF. DNA for the CDR3: TGTGCCAGCAGCTCGGCCGCTACTAGCCTTACAGATACGCAGTATTTT. Using reference TRBV7-6 and TRBJ2-3 for the parts outside the CDR3, the full variable domain is GAGVSQSPRYKVTKRGQDVALRCDPISGHVSLYWYRQALGQGPEFLTYFNYEAQQDKSGLPNDRFSAERPEGSISTLTIQRTEQRDSAMYRCASSSAATSLTDTQYFGPGTRLTVL.

The chain employs TRBV5-1 and TRBJ2-2, with TRBD2 identical over 7 bases. From germline, CDR1 is SGHRS and CDR2 YFSETQ. The CDR3 runs 15 residues. Trimming removed 2 bases from V and 1 base from J; junction bases left unmatched: 2. The CDR3 bases are TGCGCCAGCAGCTTTTCGGGGGGGAACACCGGGGAGCTGTTTTTT. Protein: CASSFSGGNTGELFF.

The rearrangement joins TRBV27 to TRBJ2-2; perhaps TRBD2 as D (6 bases). This CDR3 comprises 13 residues. The V gene's germline CDR1 is MNHEY and CDR2 SMNVEV (reference sequence). Trimming left V 6 bases short and J 4 bases short, with 9 bases between. CDR3 protein: CASRMGLTGELFF. CDR3 sequence (DNA): TGTGCCAGCAGGATGGGACTCACCGGGGAGCTGTTTTTT.

The chain couples TRBV19 to TRBJ2-3; 10 positions agree with TRBD2. In germline, CDR1 is LNHDA, CDR2 SQIVND (reference sequence). J was trimmed by 4 bases and V by 0 bases; bases with no gene match: 10. The CDR3 covers 18 residues. The CDR3, as DNA: TGTGCCAGTAGTATAGACTCTGAGCGGGGGGGCCAGGCAGATACGCAGTATTTT. Translation: CASSIDSERGGQADTQYF.

This clone was seen once. This chain links TRBV21-1 with TRBJ2-3; the listed D gene, TRBD2, was not tested against the DNA. TRBV21-1 is a documented pseudogene. The CDR3 has 14 residues. The CDR3 DNA reads as TGTGCCAGCAGCAAAGAGGCTAGCTCAGATACGCAGTATTTT. This sequence encodes CASSKEASSDTQYF.

This chain connects TRBV18 to TRBJ2-1; tentative D call: TRBD1 (6 bases). Germline assignment: CDR1 KGHSH and CDR2 LQKENI. V shed 3 bases and J shed 9 bases, with 12 bases lying between them. This CDR3 contains 13 residues. Here the CDR3 reads CASSPPGAREQFF. CDR3 coding DNA: TGTGCCAGCTCACCTCCAGGGGCCCGTGAGCAGTTCTTC. Looking up the rest from reference TRBV18 and TRBJ2-1 gives the full variable domain: NAGVMQNPRHLVRRRGQEARLRCSPMKGHSHVYWYRQLPEEGLKFMVYLQKENIIDESGMPKERFSAEFPKEGPSILRIQQVVRGDSAAYFCASSPPGAREQFFGPGTRLTVL.

CDR3 sequence: CTSSQLPWRGGRAYNEQFF. For the CDR3, the DNA is TGCACCAGCAGCCAACTCCCCTGGCGCGGGGGCAGGGCCTACAATGAGCAGTTCTTC. The chain joins TRBV1 to TRBJ2-1; the table's D call, TRBD2, was not checked against the DNA. TRBV1 corresponds to a pseudogene. This CDR3 comprises 19 residues.